These T cell receptor beta chains were read from a single sample in a study of T cells in localized non-small cell lung cancer. Clones were read by immunoSEQ multiplex PCR, and TCRdb kept only the in-frame ones, dropping some. The sample consists of some 38,000 clones, 90% to 95% of them appearing once. Sequenced here: peripheral blood, sampled before any cancer treatment. Receptors originate from a female donor at least 60 years old with stage I lung adenocarcinoma. Both conserved end residues are trimmed from each CDR3. Fields, in order: J gene, V gene, CDR3 protein.

TRBJ2-2 | TRBV5-4 | ASSPSGVSNTGELF
TRBJ2-7 | TRBV11-3 | ASSLTNSHSYEQY
TRBJ2-2 | TRBV5-1 | ASSLEVRDTGELF
TRBJ1-1 | TRBV19 | ASSMSFRGQAF
TRBJ1-3 | TRBV29-1 | SVTPGGNSGNTIY
TRBJ1-1 | TRBV7-9 | ASSLISTLEETEAF
TRBJ2-7 | TRBV14 | ASSRGGLGGYEQY
TRBJ2-7 | TRBV7-9 | ASSSLLDWSWKQY
TRBJ1-1 | TRBV19 | ASSMRGQLRTEAF
TRBJ1-2 | TRBV29-1 | SVEGAIGYGYT
TRBJ1-4 | TRBV5-1 | ASSLGSARGPATNEKLF
TRBJ1-1 | TRBV19 | ASRLDRVGTEAF
TRBJ2-7 | TRBV7-9 | ASSPFYNPPYEQY
TRBJ1-2 | TRBV7-6 | ASSLYGRASLYDGYT
TRBJ2-3 | TRBV2 | ASSVLAGADTQY
TRBJ1-4 | TRBV5-1 | ASSLGGGDEKLF
TRBJ1-1 | TRBV7-3 | ASSLGRNREAF
TRBJ2-3 | TRBV10-3 | AISESMGLGTTDTQY
TRBJ1-3 | TRBV11-2 | ASSFQRNTIY
TRBJ1-2 | TRBV7-8 | ASSPLPRGNYGYT
TRBJ1-2 | TRBV6-6 | ATLSGTAYGYT
TRBJ1-4 | TRBV2 | ASSGAGQTTRF
TRBJ2-5 | TRBV5-6 | ASSTRALAKETQY
TRBJ1-1 | TRBV5-8 | ASNLVGDRGRGVATEAF
TRBJ1-4 | TRBV10-3 | AISESSAGRNGKLF
TRBJ2-2 | TRBV11-3 | ASSSHLISGQGTNTGELF
TRBJ1-3 | TRBV7-2 | ASSLGKSGNTIY
TRBJ2-7 | TRBV27 | ASSLLAGGPREQY
TRBJ2-7 | TRBV6-5 | ASSPYTTGGHEQY
TRBJ1-4 | TRBV5-1 | ASSLGDRDAEKLF
TRBJ1-1 | TRBV5-1 | ASSLATGVPLNTEAF
TRBJ1-2 | TRBV5-1 | ASSPGTAINYGYT
TRBJ1-2 | TRBV2 | ASRRRGGEYGYT
TRBJ1-3 | TRBV5-5 | ASSADRNTIY
TRBJ1-6 | TRBV5-4 | ASSFEIYNSPLH
TRBJ1-5 | TRBV7-9 | ASSLDNSYQPQH
TRBJ2-5 | TRBV11-2 | ASSSLLAGGQETQY
TRBJ1-2 | TRBV9 | ASSGQKANYGYT
TRBJ2-5 | TRBV19 | ASSAITHRDRKETQY
TRBJ2-1 | TRBV19 | ASSIDQNSNEQF
TRBJ1-2 | TRBV27 | ASSFVGEGGYT
TRBJ2-2 | TRBV7-3 | ASSSIAGQENTGELF